A selection of T cell receptor beta chains follows, all from one sample in a study of blood T cell repertoires in COVID-19. The repertoire was sequenced with immunoSEQ multiplex PCR; TCRdb's copy has only in-frame clones and lacks some. The sample holds 130,000 or so clones; roughly 90% are singletons and the top ten take more than 2%. Input material: peripheral blood. The receptors were gathered from an older man with active COVID-19. Each CDR3 is given with its conserved first and last residue. Each record gives: clone size, D gene, V gene, J gene, CDR3 protein, CDR3 DNA. The D gene is left open where the match is weak. Where a row states a size, it is once, few, many or the class of an expanded clone; other rows omit it.

-,-,TRBV20-1,TRBJ1-6,CSASAEGDSPLHF,TGCAGTGCTAGTGCAGAGGGGGATTCACCCCTCCACTTT
-,TRBD1,TRBV5-1,TRBJ2-7,CASSGTGSSYEQYF,TGCGCCAGCTCCGGGACAGGGAGCTCCTACGAGCAGTACTTC
-,TRBD1,TRBV3-1/TRBV3-2,TRBJ1-6,CASSQDRTGMRSPLHF,TGTGCCAGCAGCCAAGATAGGACAGGGATGAGATCACCCCTCCACTTT
-,-,TRBV5-1,TRBJ2-5,CASSGSAPAGETQYF,TGCGCCAGCAGCGGGAGTGCACCAGCGGGAGAGACCCAGTACTTC
-,TRBD1,TRBV28,TRBJ2-1,CASRGQGPNYYNEQFF,TGTGCCAGCAGGGGACAGGGGCCCAACTACTACAATGAGCAGTTCTTC
-,-,TRBV5-1,TRBJ1-1,CASSLVGSVNTEAFF,TGCGCCAGCAGCTTGGTTGGTTCAGTGAACACTGAAGCTTTCTTT
-,-,TRBV11-2,TRBJ2-5,CASSFPVQETQYF,TGTGCCAGCAGCTTTCCTGTCCAAGAGACCCAGTACTTC
-,-,TRBV15,TRBJ1-4,CATSREGSDEKLFF,TGTGCCACCAGCAGAGAGGGCTCCGATGAAAAACTGTTTTTT
-,TRBD2,TRBV20-1,TRBJ2-5,CSGRRETQYF,TGTAGCGGGAGGAGGGAGACCCAGTACTTC
once,-,TRBV15,TRBJ1-2,CATSRDRSRGAEGYTF,TGTGCCACCAGCAGAGACCGGAGCCGGGGAGCCGAGGGCTACACCTTC
-,-,TRBV6-5,TRBJ1-1,CASSLYAGTEAFF,TGTGCCAGCAGCCTGTATGCAGGTACTGAAGCTTTCTTT
-,TRBD1,TRBV7-9,TRBJ2-6,CASSLTGQSSSGANVLTF,TGTGCCAGCAGCTTAACGGGACAGTCTAGCTCTGGGGCCAACGTCCTGACTTTC
-,-,TRBV11-2,TRBJ2-1,CASSRGEDEQFF,TGTGCCAGCAGCCGAGGAGAGGATGAGCAGTTCTTC
-,TRBD1,TRBV30,TRBJ1-5,CAWSAGGGQPQHF,TGTGCCTGGAGTGCAGGGGGAGGTCAGCCCCAGCATTTT
-,TRBD2,TRBV28,TRBJ2-4,CASSFQRGKNIQYF,TGTGCCAGCAGTTTCCAGCGGGGTAAAAACATTCAGTACTTC
-,-,TRBV4-3,TRBJ2-5,CASSYQGGETQYF,TGCGCCAGCAGCTACCAGGGGGGAGAGACCCAGTACTTC
-,-,TRBV30,TRBJ1-4,CAWSRGGANEKLFF,TGTGCCTGGAGTCGAGGAGGGGCTAATGAAAAACTGTTTTTT
-,-,TRBV9,TRBJ2-1,CASSVDPSAYNEQFF,TGTGCCAGCAGCGTAGATCCTAGCGCATACAATGAGCAGTTCTTC
-,TRBD2,TRBV6-5,TRBJ2-1,CASSGLELYNEQFF,TGTGCCAGCTCGGGACTAGAGTTATACAATGAGCAGTTCTTC
-,-,TRBV27,TRBJ2-7,CASSSLRTGFDEQYF,TGTGCCAGCAGTTCACTGCGGACTGGGTTCGACGAGCAGTACTTC
-,-,TRBV10-3,TRBJ1-1,CAISVQGTNTEAFF,TGTGCCATCAGTGTTCAGGGGACGAACACTGAAGCTTTCTTT
-,TRBD1,TRBV11-2,TRBJ2-1,CASSPGTGYYNEQFF,TGTGCCAGCAGCCCAGGGACAGGGTACTACAATGAGCAGTTCTTC
once,-,TRBV27,TRBJ2-1,CASSLYSSSYNEQFF,TGTGCCAGCAGTTTATACAGCAGCTCCTACAATGAGCAGTTCTTC
-,-,TRBV9,TRBJ2-3,CASSARGDSATQYF,TGTGCCAGCAGCGCAAGGGGGGACAGTGCTACGCAGTATTTT
-,-,TRBV6-6,TRBJ1-5,CASGGTNQPQHF,TGTGCCAGCGGAGGGACCAATCAGCCCCAGCATTTT
once,-,TRBV5-6,TRBJ1-1,CASSLFRGKNTEAFF,TGTGCCAGCAGCTTGTTTCGGGGAAAGAACACTGAAGCTTTCTTT
-,TRBD2,TRBV5-4,TRBJ2-1,CASSWGGEGEQFF,TGTGCCAGCAGCTGGGGGGGAGAGGGTGAGCAGTTCTTC
-,TRBD1,TRBV11-2,TRBJ2-3,CASSLGQGSTDTQYF,TGTGCCAGCAGCTTAGGACAGGGCAGCACAGATACGCAGTATTTT
-,TRBD2,TRBV4-3,TRBJ2-5,CASSQAAGGQTQYF,TGCGCCAGCAGCCAAGCAGCGGGAGGCCAGACCCAGTACTTC
-,-,TRBV9,TRBJ2-7,CASSPYPEQGYEQYF,TGTGCCAGCAGCCCTTATCCTGAACAGGGTTACGAGCAGTACTTC
-,-,TRBV7-9,TRBJ2-1,CASRAAAGTYNEQFF,TGTGCCAGCAGGGCCGCAGCGGGGACATACAATGAGCAGTTCTTC
-,TRBD2,TRBV3-1/TRBV3-2,TRBJ2-3,CASSQLGTSGRGIDTQYF,TGTGCCAGCAGCCAATTGGGGACTAGCGGGAGGGGGATAGATACGCAGTATTTT
-,TRBD1,TRBV19,TRBJ1-4,CASSGQGLSKLFF,TGTGCCAGTAGCGGACAGGGGCTCTCTAAGCTGTTTTTT
-,TRBD2,TRBV19,TRBJ2-3,CASSMLAGGYTDTQYF,TGTGCCAGTAGTATGCTAGCGGGAGGTTATACAGATACGCAGTATTTT
-,-,TRBV7-2,TRBJ1-6,CASSLASQGRRSPLHF,TGTGCCAGCAGCTTAGCCAGCCAGGGAAGAAGATCACCCCTCCACTTT
once,-,TRBV27,TRBJ2-3,CASSDTRDTQYF,TGTGCCAGCAGTGACACTAGAGATACGCAGTATTTT
-,TRBD2,TRBV28,TRBJ2-7,CASSPGTSGGSSYEQYF,TGTGCCAGCAGTCCCGGGACTAGCGGAGGGAGCTCCTACGAGCAGTACTTC
-,TRBD2,TRBV28,TRBJ2-1,CASSGTSGVRSYNEQFF,TGTGCCAGCAGTGGGACTAGCGGGGTTCGCTCCTACAATGAGCAGTTCTTC
-,TRBD1,TRBV6-5,TRBJ1-2,CASRSSDRGPSGYTF,TGTGCCAGCAGAAGCAGCGACAGGGGCCCTAGCGGCTACACCTTC
once,TRBD2,TRBV14,TRBJ2-1,CASRAGTSVYNEQFF,TGTGCCAGCAGGGCCGGGACTAGCGTCTACAATGAGCAGTTCTTC
once,-,TRBV3-1/TRBV3-2,TRBJ2-3,CASSPPHTSTDTQYF,TGTGCCAGCAGCCCCCCCCACACCAGTACAGATACGCAGTATTTT
-,-,TRBV6-5,TRBJ2-7,CASKVAGRPYEQYF,TGTGCCAGCAAGGTAGCAGGGAGGCCCTACGAGCAGTACTTC
-,-,TRBV28,TRBJ1-3,CASSLAGATANTIYF,TGTGCCAGCAGTTTAGCGGGGGCTACTGCAAACACCATATATTTT
-,-,TRBV20-1,TRBJ2-7,CSARGGVEQYF,TGCAGTGCTAGAGGGGGGGTCGAGCAGTACTTC
-,-,TRBV10-3,TRBJ2-7,CAIAPGDYEQYF,TGTGCCATCGCCCCAGGGGACTACGAGCAGTACTTC
-,TRBD2,TRBV7-6,TRBJ2-1,CASSSGLAGPGTGLTEQFF,TGTGCCAGCAGCTCGGGACTAGCGGGCCCAGGGACGGGCTTAACTGAGCAGTTCTTC
-,-,TRBV2,TRBJ1-4,CASSENSGRRLFF,TGTGCCAGCAGTGAAAACTCAGGGAGGCGACTGTTTTTT
-,-,TRBV7-2,TRBJ2-3,CASSSSGRVADTQYF,TGTGCCAGCAGCTCATCCGGCAGGGTTGCAGATACGCAGTATTTT
-,TRBD2,TRBV7-2,TRBJ2-7,CASSPRGGGYEQYF,TGTGCCAGCAGCCCCCGGGGGGGCGGCTACGAGCAGTACTTC
-,-,TRBV7-9,TRBJ1-6,CASSFQGNSPLHF,TGTGCCAGCAGCTTCCAGGGGAATTCACCCCTCCACTTT
-,-,TRBV6-6,TRBJ2-1,CASSYSSPSSYNEQFF,TGTGCCAGCAGTTACTCGTCCCCGAGCTCCTACAATGAGCAGTTCTTC
once,TRBD1,TRBV24-1,TRBJ2-7,CATSAKGQGYEQYF,TGTGCCACCAGTGCGAAGGGACAGGGCTACGAGCAGTACTTC